One sample yielded the 22 T cell receptor beta chains listed below, sequenced in a study of post-analysis software for immune sequencing data. Study-wide points: Roughly five TRBV segments appeared more often in patients than in controls, and TRBV5-6, TRBV5-1 and TRBV20-1 were among these.

Their specific antigens are unknown. Unique molecular identifiers were built into the TCR beta cDNA libraries. MiXCR, applied by TCRdb to the PCR reads, yields one record per CDR3 protein. The table shows fewer than 850,000 distinct CDR3 sequences, with about 45% occurring only once. Sequencing was carried out using blood. The receptor source for this set is a girl aged 5 to 17 with multiple sclerosis.

This clonotype has only a few counts. The V and J genes are TRBV7-2 and TRBJ2-5, with 7 bases matching TRBD2. Per the germline V gene, CDR1 is SGHTA and CDR2 is FQGNSA. The CDR3 contains 13 residues. J lost 1 base, V lost 11 bases, and 7 bases had no gene match. For the CDR3, the DNA is TGTGCCTCCGGCCCTAGCGGCCAAGAGACCCAGTACTTC. Its protein is CASGPSGQETQYF.

This clonotype has at least ten counts. This chain links TRBV12-3 or TRBV12-4 with TRBJ2-5, with D possibly matching TRBD1 (6 bases). V was clipped by 5 bases and J by 1 base, with 8 bases between them. The CDR3 sequence is 13 residues long. CDR3 DNA sequence: TGTGCCAGCAGTACAGGGTCCCAAGAGACCCAGTACTTC. Its translation: CASSTGSQETQYF.

The chain employs TRBV19 and TRBJ2-4, with a tentative D call TRBD2 (6 bases). The J call may be wrong; the DNA end is better matched by TRBJ2-5. The CDR3 extends over 14 amino acids. In germline, CDR1 is LNHDA, CDR2 SQIVND (reference sequence). DNA of the CDR3: TGTGCCAGTAGTGGGGGGACGGCATGGGGGACCCAGTACTTC. As protein: CASSGGTAWGTQYF.

The V gene is TRBV7-9, the J gene TRBJ2-4; 10 bases match TRBD2. The CDR3 totals 18 residues. Germline lookup yields CDR1 SEHNR and CDR2 FQNEAQ (reference sequence). The V segment lost 5 bases and the J segment 1 base; nucleotides outside the gene matches: 11. CDR3 sequence reads: CASSTPALAGDAKNIQYF. In nucleotides, the CDR3 is TGTGCCAGCAGCACCCCGGCTCTAGCGGGAGATGCCAAAAACATTCAGTACTTC.

The V and J genes are TRBV7-2 and TRBJ2-1, with unresolved D. The CDR3 is 14 residues long. Germline CDR1 and CDR2: SGHTA and FQGNSA. Trimming left V 5 bases short and J 4 bases short, with 12 bases between. The CDR3 loop is CASSPNYGYNEQFF. As DNA, the CDR3 is TGTGCCAGCAGCCCAAACTATGGGTACAATGAGCAGTTCTTC.

The gene calls are TRBV10-1 and TRBJ2-3; 7 nucleotides agree with TRBD1. Trimming cost V 7 bases and J 4 bases; bases outside gene matches: 2. Germline lookup yields CDR1 WNHNN and CDR2 SYGVQD (reference sequence). The CDR3 is 12 amino acids. The CDR3 sequence: CASTQGADTQYF. DNA for the CDR3: TGCGCCAGCACCCAGGGGGCAGATACGCAGTATTTT.

The chain couples TRBV20-1 to TRBJ2-1, with D tentatively TRBD2 (6 bases). Trimming removed 4 bases at V and 13 bases at J, with 11 bases between. The germline V gene has CDR1 DFQATT and CDR2 SNEGSKA (reference sequence). The CDR3 runs 10 residues. The CDR3 sequence is CSANSGGQFF. DNA for the CDR3: TGCAGTGCTAATAGCGGCGGCCAGTTCTTC.

This clonotype was seen only a few times. J is TRBJ2-3 and V is TRBV10-3; 7 nucleotides agree with TRBD2. The CDR3 length is 15 residues. The V and J ends lost 10 bases and 1 base, in that order; junction bases with no gene match: 11. Germline CDR1 and CDR2: ENHRY and SYGVKD. As DNA, the CDR3 is TGTGCCACGACCCCTCAGGCGGGAGGCACAGATACGCAGTATTTT. Translating gives CATTPQAGGTDTQYF.

This chain links TRBV5-1 with TRBJ1-2, with unresolved D. The V gene's germline CDR1 is SGHRS and CDR2 YFSETQ. The CDR3 spans 14 residues. V lost 0 bases to trimming and J lost 6 bases, with 12 bases between them. The CDR3 bases are TGCGCCAGCAGCTTGGAGGGCGCGGGTAATGGCTACACCTTC. Its translation is CASSLEGAGNGYTF.

J is TRBJ1-2 and V is TRBV6-1; 7 nucleotides align to TRBD1. In germline, CDR1 is MNHNS, CDR2 SASEGT. V gave up 6 bases and J gave up 5 bases; unmatched junction bases: 9. The CDR3 covers 14 residues. The CDR3, as DNA: TGTGCCAGCAGGGAACAGGGGATGCGGTATGGCTACACCTTC. Its translation: CASREQGMRYGYTF.

V gene TRBV29-1 combines with J gene TRBJ2-1, with D possibly matching TRBD1 (5 bases). CDR1 is SQVTM, CDR2 ANQGSEA, per germline. V was cut by 7 bases and J by 0 bases, with 10 bases left in between. The CDR3 runs to 13 residues. The CDR3 DNA sequence: TGCAGCGGTGTGGGGCACTCCTACAATGAGCAGTTCTTC. This sequence encodes CSGVGHSYNEQFF.

This clonotype has just a few counts. This CDR3 is CASSKTGYDEQFF. The CDR3 DNA reads TGTGCCAGCAGTAAAACAGGGTACGATGAGCAGTTCTTC. J is TRBJ2-1 and V is TRBV27, with TRBD1 as a possible D gene (6 bases). Germline assignment: CDR1 MNHEY and CDR2 SMNVEV (reference sequence). The germline V and J ends were trimmed by 5 bases and 8 bases, with 13 bases remaining between them. The CDR3 sequence is 13 residues long.

V and J are TRBV7-3 and TRBJ2-1; D unresolved. V was pared by 5 bases and J by 3 bases, with 14 bases between. The germline gives CDR1 SGHTA, CDR2 FQGTGA. The CDR3 is 15 residues long. Here the CDR3 reads CASSRVARDYNEQFF. The CDR3 DNA follows: TGTGCCAGCAGCCGAGTCGCAAGGGACTACAATGAGCAGTTCTTC.

The chain links TRBV7-9 to TRBJ2-4; D not resolved. The end of the DNA aligns better with TRBJ2-7, so the J call may be wrong. CDR1 and CDR2 from the germline V gene are SEHNR and FQNEAQ (reference sequence). The CDR3 sequence is 14 residues long. CDR3 residues: CASSFGLLYYEQYF. Here the CDR3 DNA reads TGTGCCAGCAGCTTCGGTTTATTGTACTACGAGCAGTACTTC.

J is TRBJ1-4 and V is TRBV2; 7 bases are a match to TRBD1. The CDR3 consists of 17 residues. Germline CDR1 and CDR2: SNHLY and FYNNEI. V shed 3 bases, J shed 4 bases, and the junction held 11 bases outside the gene matches. CDR3 in amino acids: CASSDWTGTDYNEKLFF. Written as DNA, the CDR3 is TGTGCCAGCAGTGACTGGACCGGGACAGATTATAATGAAAAACTGTTTTTT.

This clonotype turned up a few times. The chain links TRBV30 to TRBJ2-5; 8 bases align to TRBD2. Germline values: CDR1 GTSNPN, CDR2 SVGIG (reference sequence). V dropped 3 bases and J dropped 5; count of bases not matched to a gene: 8. This CDR3 has 14 amino acids. The CDR3, as DNA: TGTGCCTGGAGCCGACTAGCGTGGGGGGAGACCCAGTACTTC. This codes for CAWSRLAWGETQYF.

The V and J genes are TRBV24-1 and TRBJ2-1; D gene ambiguous. The CDR3 extends over 13 amino acids. Per germline, CDR1 KGHDR and CDR2 SFDVKD. V was clipped by 0 bases and J by 8 bases, with 7 bases between them. CDR3 in amino acids: CATSDLGGYEQFF. CDR3 in DNA: TGTGCCACCAGTGATTTGGGTGGGTATGAGCAGTTCTTC.

There are a few counts of this clonotype. This chain joins TRBV12-3 or TRBV12-4 and TRBJ2-4, with TRBD1 matching over 10 bases. Matching the DNA end better, TRBJ2-7 makes the J call doubtful. CDR3 length: 17 residues. The CDR3 reads CASSLPTGQGNYYEQYF. CDR3 coding DNA: TGTGCCAGCAGTTTACCGACGGGACAGGGGAATTATTACGAGCAGTACTTC.

The chain is built from TRBV5-6 and TRBJ2-1, with 9 bases lining up with TRBD2. The CDR3 has 17 amino acids. In germline, CDR1 is SGHDT, CDR2 YYEEEE. The V segment lost 2 bases and the J segment 2 bases; nucleotides outside the gene matches: 8. The CDR3 protein is CASSFDGRTSAYNEQFF. CDR3 DNA: TGTGCCAGCAGCTTCGATGGGAGGACTAGCGCCTACAATGAGCAGTTCTTC.

This clonotype has more than one count but fewer than ten. This chain links TRBV6-6 with TRBJ2-6; a possible D gene is TRBD1 (6 bases). Germline assignment: CDR1 MNHNY and CDR2 SVGAGI (reference sequence). The V end lost 5 bases, the J end lost 1 base, and 9 bases lay between the germline ends. This CDR3 comprises 15 residues. CDR3 residues: CASSQQGSGANVLTF. The CDR3 nucleotides read TGTGCCAGCAGTCAACAGGGTTCTGGGGCCAACGTCCTGACTTTC.

The V gene is TRBV7-3, the J gene TRBJ2-7; D might be TRBD1 or TRBD2, each matching 5 bases. Deletions cut 5 bases from V and 3 bases from J, with 14 bases between. In germline, CDR1 is SGHTA, CDR2 FQGTGA. The CDR3 length is 14 residues. The CDR3 nucleotides are TGTGCCAGCAGCCCCCTTCCAGGGAGCTACGAGCAGTACTTC. Its translation is CASSPLPGSYEQYF.

This clonotype was observed a few times. The chain carries TRBV6-6 and TRBJ2-1; 10 nucleotides match TRBD2. V shed 2 bases, J shed 6 bases, and the junction held 7 bases outside the gene matches. The CDR3 has 16 residues. CDR1 is MNHNY, CDR2 SVGAGI, per germline (reference sequence). The CDR3 loop reads CASSYQGLAGVNEQFF. CDR3 DNA sequence: TGTGCCAGCAGTTACCAAGGGCTAGCGGGAGTCAATGAGCAGTTCTTC.